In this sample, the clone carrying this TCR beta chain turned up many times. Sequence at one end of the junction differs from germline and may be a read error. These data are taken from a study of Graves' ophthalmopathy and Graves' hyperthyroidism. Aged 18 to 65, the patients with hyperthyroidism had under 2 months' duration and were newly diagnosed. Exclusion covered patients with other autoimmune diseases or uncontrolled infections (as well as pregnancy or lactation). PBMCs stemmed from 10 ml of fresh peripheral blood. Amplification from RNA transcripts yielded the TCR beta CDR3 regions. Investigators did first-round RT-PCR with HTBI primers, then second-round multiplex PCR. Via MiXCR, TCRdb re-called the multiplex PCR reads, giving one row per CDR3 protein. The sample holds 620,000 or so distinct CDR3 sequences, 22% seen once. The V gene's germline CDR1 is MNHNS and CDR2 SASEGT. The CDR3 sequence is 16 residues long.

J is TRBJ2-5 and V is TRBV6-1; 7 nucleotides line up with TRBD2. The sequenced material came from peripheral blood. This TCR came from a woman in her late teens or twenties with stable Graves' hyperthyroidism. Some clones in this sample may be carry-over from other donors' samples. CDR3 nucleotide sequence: TGTGCCAGCAGTGAAGCGCTAGGGACTACCCAAGGGACCCAGTACTTC. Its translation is CASSEALGTTQGTQYF.